A selection of T cell receptor beta chains follows, all from one sample in a study of T cell repertoires in cytomegalovirus infection. For these TCRs, the target antigens are not known. In TCRdb, the reads were re-called with MiXCR into one record per CDR3 protein. The top ten clones hold just over 90% of a sample with around 78,000 distinct CDR3 sequences, 40% of them seen once. Sequencing used CD8+ T cells from cultured PBMCs, obtained from culture after CMV antigen stimulation. The receptors derive from a human donor in good health (CMV status not recorded). Some clones in this sample may be carry-over from other donors' samples. Both conserved end residues are part of each CDR3. A D gene is named only where the DNA matches it firmly. Not all rows give a size; the values are once, few, many and, for expanded clones, a class.

TRBJ2-1,TRBV12-3/TRBV12-4,.,.,TGTGCCACCAGCCGGGACAACTACAATGAGCAGTTCTTC,CATSRDNYNEQFF
TRBJ1-2,TRBV2,.,.,TGTGCCAGCAGGGCAGGGAACTATGGCTACACCTTC,CASRAGNYGYTF
TRBJ1-4,TRBV29-1,.,.,TGCAGCGTCAACAGCCAAGGGGGTGAAAAACTGTTTTTT,CSVNSQGGEKLFF
TRBJ1-2,TRBV28,TRBD1,.,TGTGCCAGCTCTTCAGGGGGCGTAAACTATGGCTACACCTTC,CASSSGGVNYGYTF
TRBJ2-7,TRBV6-1,TRBD2,.,TGTGCCAGCAGTCCCCGCGACGGACTAGCGGCTTTCTACGAGCAGTACTTC,CASSPRDGLAAFYEQYF
TRBJ1-2,TRBV7-8,.,.,TGTGCCAGCAGCTTAGCCCGAGAGACGATCTATGGCTACACCTTC,CASSLARETIYGYTF
TRBJ1-5,TRBV6-6,.,.,TGTGCCAGCTGGAAGGACAGACCATATCAGCCCCAGCATTTT,CASWKDRPYQPQHF
TRBJ2-3,TRBV6-4,.,.,TGTGCCAGCAGTGACTCTGGGGATATGACAGATACGCAGTATTTT,CASSDSGDMTDTQYF
TRBJ1-1,TRBV28,TRBD1,.,TGTGCCAGCAGTCCGACAGGGCTTGCCACTGAAGCTTTCTTT,CASSPTGLATEAFF
TRBJ2-1,TRBV6-1,TRBD1,.,TGTGCCAGCAGTGAAGAGGGGACAGTCTACAATGAGCAGTTCTTC,CASSEEGTVYNEQFF
TRBJ1-3,TRBV7-8,.,.,TGTGCCAGCAGGACCGGGTCTTCTGCTGGAAACACCATATATTTT,CASRTGSSAGNTIYF
TRBJ2-7,TRBV7-9,TRBD2,.,TGTGCCAGCAGCCCCGAACTAGCGGGGGGCAGCCCCTACGAGCAGTACTTC,CASSPELAGGSPYEQYF
TRBJ2-7,TRBV7-2,.,.,TGTGCCAGCAGCTTAGTTACCCAAGGGGGGGTGTACGAGCAGTACTTC,CASSLVTQGGVYEQYF
TRBJ2-1,TRBV7-2,TRBD2,many,TGTGCCAGCAGCTCCTTTGGCGGGGGTAATGAGCAGTTCTTC,CASSSFGGGNEQFF
TRBJ2-1,TRBV19,.,.,TGTGCCAGTAGTATACCCTGGGCAGGTCCGGGCAATGAGCAGTTCTTC,CASSIPWAGPGNEQFF
TRBJ2-7,TRBV7-6,TRBD1,few,TGTGCCAGCAGCTTAGGACAGGGATTTAGGGAGCAGTACTTC,CASSLGQGFREQYF
TRBJ2-7,TRBV6-2/TRBV6-3,TRBD1,.,TGTGCCAGCAGTTTGTTCCCCATTGGACAGGACTCTATCAGCTCCTACGAGCAGTACTTC,CASSLFPIGQDSISSYEQYF
TRBJ1-2,TRBV5-1,.,few,TGCGCCAGCAGCTTGTGGGGGACAAACGACTATGGCTACACCTTC,CASSLWGTNDYGYTF
TRBJ2-7,TRBV7-4,.,few,TGTGCCAGCAGCTTGAATAACGAGCAGTACTTC,CASSLNNEQYF
TRBJ2-1,TRBV4-1,.,.,TGCGCCAGCAGCCAAGGTCTTATGAACATAGGGGGCAATGAGCAGTTCTTC,CASSQGLMNIGGNEQFF
TRBJ2-1,TRBV6-1,.,.,TGTGCCAGCAGTGAGTTTGATGTCTACAATGAGCAGTTCTTC,CASSEFDVYNEQFF
TRBJ2-3,TRBV7-6,TRBD1,few,TGTGCCAGCAGCCAGGGGGCGAAGTCCCTGAGCACAGATACGCAGTATTTT,CASSQGAKSLSTDTQYF
TRBJ1-5,TRBV20-1,.,.,TGCAGTGCTAGAGATCTGGAGGGCGGGGTCAGGGACGGCAATCAGCCCCAGCATTTT,CSARDLEGGVRDGNQPQHF
TRBJ2-7,TRBV6-5,.,few,TGTGCCAGCAGCATCGGACCGGAGTTTAGCGAGCAGTACTTC,CASSIGPEFSEQYF
TRBJ2-2,TRBV12-5,.,.,TGTGCTAGTGTCTTGGACTACTTTGGGGCCGGGGAGCTGTTTTTT,CASVLDYFGAGELFF
TRBJ2-3,TRBV20-1,.,.,TGCAGTGCTACAAAGCCGTACGACACAGATACGCAGTATTTT,CSATKPYDTDTQYF
TRBJ1-1,TRBV19,.,.,TGTGCCAGTAGTATAGGGGCGGGAGCGAACACTGAAGCTTTCTTT,CASSIGAGANTEAFF
TRBJ1-5,TRBV12-3/TRBV12-4,.,.,TGTGCCAGCAGCACAGGAAGGGTGCATCAGCCCCAGCATTTT,CASSTGRVHQPQHF
TRBJ2-7,TRBV7-6,TRBD1,few,TGTGCCAGCAGCGAAGCCGACAGGGGGCCTCCCTACGAGCAGTACTTC,CASSEADRGPPYEQYF
TRBJ2-7,TRBV7-7,.,few,TGTGCTAGCAGCTTAGAGACAGGCTCCTACGAGCAGTACTTC,CASSLETGSYEQYF
TRBJ1-2,TRBV28,.,few,TGTGCCAGCAGTTTGGTAGGAATCTATGGCTACACCTTC,CASSLVGIYGYTF
TRBJ1-1,TRBV7-9,.,.,TGTGCCAGCAGCGCCCGACCGGGAGGGGACACTGAAGCTTTCTTT,CASSARPGGDTEAFF
TRBJ2-7,TRBV28,TRBD1,.,TGTGCCAGCAGTCTAGGGACAGGGATCTCCACCTACGAGCAGTACTTC,CASSLGTGISTYEQYF
TRBJ2-2,TRBV19,.,few,TGTGCCAGTAGTATGTGGTCTCTGAACACCGGGGAGCTGTTTTTT,CASSMWSLNTGELFF
TRBJ2-7,TRBV5-1,.,.,TGCGCCAGCAGCTTGCCTCCGTGGGACGAGCAGTACTTC,CASSLPPWDEQYF
TRBJ2-1,TRBV20-1,TRBD1,.,TGCAGTGCTAGAGATAGTGTCAGGGGGCAGTCTGGACCCTACTACAATGAGCAGTTCTTC,CSARDSVRGQSGPYYNEQFF
TRBJ2-1,TRBV7-4,TRBD2,once,TGTGCCAGCAGCCCAAGCGGGGGGTACCACAATGAGCAGTTCTTC,CASSPSGGYHNEQFF
TRBJ1-2,TRBV7-2,.,.,TGTGGGACGGATAACTATGGCTACACCTTC,CGTDNYGYTF
TRBJ2-7,TRBV7-4,.,.,TGTGCCAGCGAGCGGACGACCGACTCCTACGAGCAGTACTTC,CASERTTDSYEQYF
TRBJ2-5,TRBV10-3,.,many,TGTGCCATCAGTGAGTCGGAGGGAAAGTCGGGCGTCGAGACCCAGTACTTC,CAISESEGKSGVETQYF
TRBJ2-7,TRBV10-3,.,few,TGTGCCATCAGTGAGTCTTTCGGACAGACCTACGAGCAGTACTTC,CAISESFGQTYEQYF
TRBJ1-1,TRBV20-1,TRBD1,.,TGCAGTGCTAGAGATCGAGACAGGGGGATGAGGGGGGGCACTGAAGCTTTCTTT,CSARDRDRGMRGGTEAFF
TRBJ2-5,TRBV28,.,.,TGTGCCAGCAGTCTCGGTTTCGGGGAGACCCAGTACTTC,CASSLGFGETQYF
TRBJ1-2,TRBV29-1,TRBD1,.,TGCAGCGTTGATGGGGTACAAGACAGGGGCTATGGCTACACCTTC,CSVDGVQDRGYGYTF
TRBJ2-3,TRBV12-3/TRBV12-4,.,.,TGTGCCAGCAGTTTCCTAGACACAGATACGCAGTATTTT,CASSFLDTDTQYF
TRBJ1-2,TRBV7-2,.,many,TGTGCCAGCAGCCCCCGTTCCGATGGCTACACCTTC,CASSPRSDGYTF
TRBJ1-2,TRBV7-2,TRBD1,.,TGTGCCAGCAGCTACCAGCCCCTCGGGACAGGCTATGGCTACACCTTC,CASSYQPLGTGYGYTF
TRBJ2-3,TRBV19,TRBD1,once,TGTGCCAGTAGCAGGGGGTTCACAGATACGCAGTATTTT,CASSRGFTDTQYF
TRBJ1-1,TRBV19,.,.,TGTGCCAGTAGTATAACAGCGGGGAACACTGAAGCTTTCTTT,CASSITAGNTEAFF
TRBJ2-2,TRBV20-1,TRBD2,.,TGCAGTGCTAGAGATCTAGCGGGGGGCCTCACCGGGGAGCTGTTTTTT,CSARDLAGGLTGELFF
TRBJ2-5,TRBV20-1,.,.,TGCAGTGCTATAATCCGGGGACAAGAGACCCAGTACTTC,CSAIIRGQETQYF
TRBJ2-2,TRBV2,TRBD1,.,TGTGCCAGCAGGCCCGGACAGGCGAACACCGGGGAGCTGTTTTTT,CASRPGQANTGELFF
TRBJ2-3,TRBV7-2,.,few,TGTGCCAGCAAGCAGGACAACACAGATACGCAGTATTTT,CASKQDNTDTQYF
TRBJ1-1,TRBV27,TRBD1,few,TGTGCCAGCAGTTTAACAGGGGGGGCGGGAGGTGAAGCTTTCTTT,CASSLTGGAGGEAFF
TRBJ2-1,TRBV5-6,.,many,TGTGCCAGCAGCTTGCGACAGGTATACAATGAGCAGTTCTTC,CASSLRQVYNEQFF
TRBJ1-1,TRBV6-2/TRBV6-3,.,.,TGTGCCAGCAGTTACTCTGTGAACACTGAAGCTTTCTTT,CASSYSVNTEAFF
TRBJ2-3,TRBV15,TRBD2,.,TGTGCCACCAGCTCCCCTGAGAGCGGGGGCTTCACAGATACGCAGTATTTT,CATSSPESGGFTDTQYF
TRBJ2-5,TRBV19,.,.,TGTGCCAGTAGCCACAAAGAGACCCAGTACTTC,CASSHKETQYF
TRBJ2-1,TRBV7-6,.,.,TGTGCCAGCAGCTTAATGAAGGGAACCTACAATGAGCAGTTCTTC,CASSLMKGTYNEQFF
TRBJ2-2,TRBV27,.,once,TGTGCCAGCAGTTTTTTACAGGGGAACACCGGGGAGCTGTTTTTT,CASSFLQGNTGELFF